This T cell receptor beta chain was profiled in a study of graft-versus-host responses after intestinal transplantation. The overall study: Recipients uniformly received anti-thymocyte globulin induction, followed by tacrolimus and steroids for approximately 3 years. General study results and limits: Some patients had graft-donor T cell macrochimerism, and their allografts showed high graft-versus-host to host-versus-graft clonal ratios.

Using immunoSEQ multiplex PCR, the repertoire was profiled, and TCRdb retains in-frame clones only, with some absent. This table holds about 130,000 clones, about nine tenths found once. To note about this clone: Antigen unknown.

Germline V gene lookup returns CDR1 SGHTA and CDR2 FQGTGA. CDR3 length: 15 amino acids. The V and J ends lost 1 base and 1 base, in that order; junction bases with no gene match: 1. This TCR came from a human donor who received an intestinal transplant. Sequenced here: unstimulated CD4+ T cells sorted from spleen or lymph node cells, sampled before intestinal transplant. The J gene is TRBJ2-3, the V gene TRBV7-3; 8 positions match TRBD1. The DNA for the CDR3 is TGTGCCAGCAGCTTAATGGGACAGGGCACAGATACGCAGTATTTT. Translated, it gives CASSLMGQGTDTQYF.